This entry lists 20 T cell receptor beta chains sequenced from one sample in a study of CD8+ T cells in alopecia areata. Treatment indicated: oral pan-JAK inhibitor, 5-10 mg twice daily. Isolated RNA was reverse transcribed into cDNA used as the sequencing template. Profiled with immunoSEQ multiplex PCR; TCRdb holds only in-frame clones, not every one. The sample includes 80,000 to 100,000 clones, 44% of them seen just once. Sequences were derived from CD8+ T cells sorted from blood, sampled at week 24, from a patient treated with tofacitinib. The receptors stem from a human donor with alopecia areata.

This clone was picked up many times. V and J are TRBV7-2 and TRBJ1-5; no clear D gene. Germline V gene sequence: CDR1 SGHTA, CDR2 FQGNSA. The CDR3 spans 14 residues. V shed 1 base and J shed 4 bases, with 8 bases lying between them. Here the CDR3 reads CASSLGPGNQPQHF. For the CDR3, the DNA is TGTGCCAGCAGCTTAGGACCGGGAAATCAGCCCCAGCATTTT. The full variable domain, with the rest looked up from reference TRBV7-2 and TRBJ1-5, is GAGVSQSPSNKVTEKGKDVELRCDPISGHTALYWYRQSLGQGLEFLIYFQGNSAPDKSGLPSDRFSAERTGGSVSTLTIQRTQQEDSAVYLCASSLGPGNQPQHFGDGTRLSIL.

The J gene is TRBJ2-7, the V gene TRBV5-1; 8 nucleotides align to TRBD1. J lost 5 bases, V lost 0 bases, and 1 base had no gene match. The CDR3 spans 13 residues. Germline-derived CDR1 and CDR2 are SGHRS and YFSETQ. As DNA, the CDR3 is TGCGCCAGCAGCTTGGGGACAGGGCACGAGCAGTACTTC. Protein product: CASSLGTGHEQYF. Supplemented by reference TRBV5-1 and TRBJ2-7, the full variable domain reads KAGVTQTPRYLIKTRGQQVTLSCSPISGHRSVSWYQQTPGQGLQFLFEYFSETQRNKGNFPGRFSGRQFSNSRSEMNVSTLELGDSALYLCASSLGTGHEQYFGPGTRLTVT.

In this sample, this clone turned up a few times. The chain employs TRBV27 and TRBJ2-7, with TRBD1 matching over 7 bases. Germline V gene sequence: CDR1 MNHEY, CDR2 SMNVEV (reference sequence). The V segment lost 3 bases and the J segment 2 bases; nucleotides outside the gene matches: 4. This CDR3 has 14 amino acids. CDR3 DNA sequence: TGTGCCAGCAGTTTTCGGGGACAGACCTACGAGCAGTACTTC. This encodes CASSFRGQTYEQYF.

This clone was seen more than once but under ten times. This rearrangement joins TRBV29-1 to TRBJ2-7; D unclear. V lost 7 bases, J lost 0 bases, and 13 bases lay in between. In germline, CDR1 is SQVTM, CDR2 ANQGSEA. CDR3 length: 13 residues. The chain's CDR3 is CSAGEPSSYEQYF. The CDR3 bases are TGCAGCGCTGGTGAGCCGTCCTCCTACGAGCAGTACTTC.

The genes are TRBV5-1 and TRBJ2-1; no clear D. Germline V CDR1 and CDR2: SGHRS, YFSETQ. The CDR3 loop spans 13 amino acids. V was clipped by 2 bases and J by 6 bases, with 9 bases between them. The CDR3 region has the DNA TGCGCCAGCAGCTTCCAAGCAGGCAATGAGCAGTTCTTC. It yields the protein CASSFQAGNEQFF.

The V gene is TRBV29-1, the J gene TRBJ2-2, with D possibly TRBD2 on 5 matching bases. Looked up from germline, CDR1 is SQVTM and CDR2 is ANQGSEA. The CDR3 has 13 residues. With 4 bases removed from V and 2 bases from J, the gap between germline ends came to 8 bases. CDR3 bases: TGCAGCGTTGCTGAGGGTAACACCGGGGAGCTGTTTTTT. It specifies CSVAEGNTGELFF.

This clone was counted ten times or more. CDR3 in amino acids: CASSLATIYEQYF. The CDR3 DNA reads TGTGCCAGCAGCTTAGCAACAATCTACGAGCAGTACTTC. V usage is TRBV7-8 and J usage is TRBJ2-7; D remains unclear. Germline V gives CDR1 SGHVS, CDR2 FQNEAQ. V was shortened by 0 bases and J by 3 bases, with 6 bases between the two germline ends. This CDR3 spans 13 amino acids.

The chain links TRBV20-1 to TRBJ2-7; the D is unclear. V dropped 5 bases and J dropped 2 bases, with 7 bases sitting between them. Per the germline V gene, CDR1 is DFQATT and CDR2 is SNEGSKA (reference sequence). This CDR3 spans 11 amino acids. The CDR3 sequence is CSAPDTYEQYF. CDR3 DNA: TGCAGTGCTCCCGACACCTACGAGCAGTACTTC.

The chain carries TRBV5-1 and TRBJ2-5, with D unclear. V was cut by 0 bases and J by 5 bases, with 8 bases left in between. The CDR3 runs to 13 residues. The germline gives CDR1 SGHRS, CDR2 YFSETQ. CDR3 sequence (DNA): TGCGCCAGCAGCTTGGACCCAACGGAGACCCAGTACTTC. Translated: CASSLDPTETQYF.

This clone came up a few times. The CDR3 sequence is CASSLDSGKFYEQYF. Here the CDR3 DNA reads TGTGCCAGCAGCCTTGACAGCGGGAAGTTCTACGAGCAGTACTTC. The rearrangement joins TRBV7-9 to TRBJ2-7, with 7 bases matching TRBD2. After removal of 5 bases from V and 3 bases from J, the junction contained 10 bases not matched to a gene. This CDR3 is 15 amino acids long. Germline V gene sequence: CDR1 SEHNR, CDR2 FQNEAQ (reference sequence).

The table lists this clone with a few counts. The chain couples TRBV4-1 to TRBJ2-2; 11 bases are a match to TRBD2. The CDR3 spans 16 residues. Germline loops: CDR1 MGHRA, CDR2 YSYEKL. Losses at the gene ends were 5 bases for V and 2 bases for J; bases not matched to a gene: 4. DNA for the CDR3: TGCGCCAGCAGCTGGGGACTAGCGGATAACACCGGGGAGCTGTTTTTT. Encoded protein: CASSWGLADNTGELFF.

This clone showed up just once. The rearrangement uses TRBV9 and TRBJ1-3, with D unclear. Germline-derived CDR1 and CDR2 are SGDLS and YYNGEE. The CDR3 is 14 residues long. The V end lost 4 bases, the J end lost 0 bases, and 8 bases lay between the germline ends. CDR3 amino acids: CASSMGGSGNTIYF. CDR3 coding DNA: TGTGCCAGCAGCATGGGCGGCTCTGGAAACACCATATATTTT. The full variable domain, completed using reference TRBV9 and TRBJ1-3, is DSGVTQTPKHLITATGQRVTLRCSPRSGDLSVYWYQQSLDQGLQFLIQYYNGEERAKGNILERFSAQQFPDLHSELNLSSLELGDSALYFCASSMGGSGNTIYFGEGSWLTVV.

The chain links TRBV7-2 to TRBJ2-2; no firm D call. With 7 bases removed from V and 5 bases from J, the gap between germline ends came to 17 bases. CDR1 is SGHTA, CDR2 FQGNSA, per germline. CDR3 length: 15 amino acids. CDR3 DNA sequence: TGTGCCAGCACCAACCCGGACGTATTGACCGGGGAGCTGTTTTTT. Encoded protein: CASTNPDVLTGELFF.

In its sample, this clone was seen a few times. The genes are TRBV7-2 and TRBJ2-7; 7 nucleotides match TRBD2. The CDR3 runs 15 residues. Germline values: CDR1 SGHTA, CDR2 FQGNSA. V was pared by 8 bases and J by 0 bases, with 10 bases of the junction left unmatched. The CDR3 nucleotides are TGTGCCAGCTCGGCCCGGGACTATGCCTCCTACGAGCAGTACTTC. It translates to CASSARDYASYEQYF.

CDR3 in amino acids: CASSPTQLNTEAFF. The CDR3 DNA is TGCGCCAGCAGCCCAACACAGCTGAACACTGAAGCTTTCTTT. The chain joins TRBV5-1 to TRBJ1-1, with D unclear. Deletions cut 4 bases from V and 0 bases from J, with 10 bases between. CDR1 is SGHRS and CDR2 is YFSETQ in the germline V gene. This CDR3 comprises 14 residues. The whole variable domain, filled in from reference TRBV5-1 and TRBJ1-1, reads KAGVTQTPRYLIKTRGQQVTLSCSPISGHRSVSWYQQTPGQGLQFLFEYFSETQRNKGNFPGRFSGRQFSNSRSEMNVSTLELGDSALYLCASSPTQLNTEAFFGQGTRLTVV.

Written as DNA, the CDR3 is TGTGCCAGCAGCTTAGGCAGGGGCGATTACGAGCAGTACTTC. Residues: CASSLGRGDYEQYF. This chain uses TRBV13 with TRBJ2-7, with D possibly TRBD1 on 6 matching bases. This CDR3 has 14 amino acids. CDR1 is PRHDT and CDR2 is FYEKMQ in the germline V gene (reference sequence). V was pared by 0 bases and J by 4 bases, with 10 bases between.

The chain has TRBV7-9 and TRBJ2-7, with D possibly being TRBD1 or TRBD2 (5 bases each). This CDR3 has 14 amino acids. The V gene's germline CDR1 is SEHNR and CDR2 FQNEAQ (reference sequence). V lost 5 bases and J 4 bases, leaving 15 bases between the germline ends. The CDR3 nucleotides are TGTGCCAGCAGCGCCACGTACGGGACGTACGAGCAGTACTTC. As protein: CASSATYGTYEQYF. Drawing the rest from reference TRBV7-9 and TRBJ2-7, the complete variable domain is DTGVSQNPRHKITKRGQNVTFRCDPISEHNRLYWYRQTLGQGPEFLTYFQNEAQLEKSRLLSDRFSAERPKGSFSTLEIQRTEQGDSAMYLCASSATYGTYEQYFGPGTRLTVT.

This clone was detected only a few times. This chain joins TRBV27 and TRBJ2-1, with D possibly being TRBD2 (7 bases). The CDR3 has 13 residues. Germline V lookup: CDR1 MNHEY, CDR2 SMNVEV (reference sequence). V lost 1 base and J 9 bases, leaving 10 bases between the germline ends. The CDR3 region is CASSLLGGPEQFF. The CDR3 coding sequence is TGTGCCAGCAGTTTATTGGGGGGGCCTGAGCAGTTCTTC.

This clone appeared a few times. CDR3 amino acids: CASSDSQGAYNEQFF. The CDR3 coding sequence is TGTGCCAGCAGCGACTCTCAGGGGGCGTACAATGAGCAGTTCTTC. The chain carries TRBV7-8 and TRBJ2-1, with 8 nucleotides matching TRBD1. Unmatched junction bases numbered 7, after V lost 5 bases and J lost 4 bases. The CDR3 is made up of 15 amino acids. Germline assignment: CDR1 SGHVS and CDR2 FQNEAQ.

A few counts support this clone. V and J are TRBV20-1 and TRBJ2-7; 7 bases are shared with TRBD2. Trimming removed 2 bases from V and 7 bases from J; junction bases left unmatched: 2. CDR1 and CDR2 (germline): DFQATT, SNEGSKA (reference sequence). CDR3 size: 11 residues. The CDR3 nucleotides are TGCAGTGCTAGATGGGGGGGAGAGCAGTACTTC. It encodes CSARWGGEQYF.